This entry describes one T cell receptor beta chain. Its antigen is not known. The study sampled blood at baseline, cycle 4 day 1, and cycle 7 day 1. This entry is derived from a study of OX40 agonist ivuxolimab in advanced cancers. Study overall: Having had anti-PD-1, anti-PD-L1 or anti-CTLA-4 therapy before was allowed, and approximately 40% had some.

Study-level results: CD8+ T cells averaged more expanded clones than CD4+. Certain nonresponding patients likewise had low normalized T-cell clonal expansion.

Looked up from germline, CDR1 is SGHAT and CDR2 is FQNNGV. This CDR3 region has 14 residues. The V end lost 5 bases, the J end lost 7 bases, and 18 bases lay between the germline ends. TCRdb's copy holds only in-frame clones and misses some; the assay was immunoSEQ multiplex PCR. The data show approximately 49,000 clones, about 76% seen once. Sample: CD4+ or CD8+ T cells sorted from blood, taken in a trial of the OX40 agonist ivuxolimab. The source of this sequence is an adult with an advanced solid tumor such as melanoma, head and neck, liver or kidney cancer. This rearrangement joins TRBV11-2 to TRBJ2-7; possible D gene TRBD1, 7 bases. CDR3 loop: CASSGGTDTGEQYF. DNA of the CDR3: TGTGCCAGCAGCGGCGGGACAGACACAGGGGAGCAGTACTTC.